This T cell receptor beta chain was recovered during a study of identical twins (dated by TCRdb to the mid-2010s). Broadly, across the study: To test whether fetal clonotypes persist, the study used deep sequencing on TCR alpha and beta repertoires from monozygotic twins, unrelated adults of various ages, and cord blood. To rule out contamination, the twin experiments were replicated at different times with different library preparation protocols. Results and caveats for the whole study, not just this receptor: Fewer insertions were carried by abundant cord blood beta clonotypes; a weaker similar trend was observed in young adult naive repertoires, while no such trend was observed in memory repertoires. Compared with coincidental sharing between unrelated individuals, an excess of low generation-probability sequences was observed among out-of-frame TCR alpha sequences shared between twins. Zero-insertion analyses could be partly confounded by invariant T cells such as MAIT and iNKT, although diverse VJ usage argued against such confounding for most clonotypes. In monozygotic twins, recombination models systematically underestimated out-of-frame TCR alpha sharing, but the models matched the sharing seen between unrelated individuals. Because the same donors could not be followed over many years, conclusions were based on cross-sectional statistical analysis. The excess sharing between twins in beta out-of-frame sequences was weaker because fewer shared sequences reduced the signal-to-noise ratio.

Every donor was a healthy Caucasian. Three pairs of female monozygotic twins, all aged roughly 18 to 30 years, made up the twin cohort. Positive isolation kits from Invitrogen were used to isolate CD4+ and CD8+ T cell populations. The table lists this clonotype with many counts. Its target antigen remains unknown. The sample holds no much larger clone one base away, and base qualities are not on file. Libraries were made using 5' RACE. The data were produced on an Illumina HiSeq 2000. A universal primer binding site was introduced by template switching, and a unique molecular identifier was present in the final cDNA, enabling accurate counting of TCR cDNA molecules. Specific primers in the conserved constant-segment region were used to synthesize first-strand cDNA for TCR alpha and beta chains. Each cDNA library was double barcoded, with a SMART-Mk sample barcode plus Illumina barcodes, to control for contamination. TruSeq adapter sequences and Illumina sample barcodes were added in two successive PCR steps. TCR alpha and beta cDNA libraries were sequenced on the Illumina HiSeq platform with custom primers. Concerning the study's data processing: MiGEC processed the raw reads to extract unique molecular identifiers, while MiXCR was used to determine the CDR3 positions. For each individual, recombination models were inferred using an EM algorithm with the repgenHMM and IGoR tools. The tcR package in R was used for shared clonotype analysis, with sharing normalized by the product of cloneset sizes. To study raw recombination without the effects of thymic and clonal selection, out-of-frame nonproductive sequences were analyzed. The raw public data were reprocessed by TCRdb itself: fastp quality trimming at Q25, MiXCR clonotype calling, in-frame beta chains only. Rows with one shared CDR3 protein collapse into an entry with the most common genes and DNA. None of the V and J calls come from the authors' own analysis; TCRdb made them. The sample includes around 490,000 distinct CDR3 sequences, with roughly 15% observed a single time. The top ten clonotypes cover roughly 0.4% of the sample.

V and J are truncated by 0 bases and 5 bases respectively, leaving an intervening sequence of 11 bases. There are 14 amino acids in the CDR3, from cysteine to phenylalanine inclusive. Just the 42-base CDR3 DNA is kept, in frame starting at base 1. The germline V gene yields ENHRY for CDR1 and SYGVKD for CDR2. These same data were also listed under a study on yellow fever vaccine responses in identical twins. The second publication reports: The authors reported that the T cell response to vaccination in identical twins appeared partly convergent and partly personalized. The study precisely tracked vaccine-responding T cell clones in identical twins.

The sequenced sample was CD4+ T cells sorted from blood. The receptor chain draws on TRBV10-3 and TRBJ2-7, with a weak D call of TRBD2 (5 bases match). The sequence was collected from a woman between 18 and 29 years old in good health. The CDR3 protein is CAISESGVRNEQYF. The sequenced DNA is TGTGCCATCAGTGAGTCCGGGGTTCGTAACGAGCAGTACTTC.